This T cell receptor beta chain originates from a study of long-term antiretroviral therapy in people with HIV. Study-wide context: First collections came about a decade before the 2015 immediate-ART recommendation. Study-wide findings and caveats: Blood draws took place between about 2004 and 2018 and possibly involved older ART regimens.

The CDR3 covers 16 residues. The V segment lost 3 bases and the J segment 0 bases; nucleotides outside the gene matches: 8. Germline assignment: CDR1 PRHDT and CDR2 FYEKMQ (reference sequence). They ran version v3.0 of the immunoSEQ assay at survey level. The repertoire was sequenced with immunoSEQ multiplex PCR; TCRdb's copy has only in-frame clones and lacks some. The data contain 40,000 or so clones, approximately 86% of them singletons. Turning to this clone: Its antigen is not identified.

The TCR sequence derives from a young woman with HIV. The chain employs TRBV13 and TRBJ2-7; TRBD2 matches 7 bases. The material was unsorted PBMCs, obtained just before starting antiretroviral therapy. The CDR3 sequence is CASSFWILADSYEQYF. CDR3 DNA: TGTGCCAGCAGCTTTTGGATTCTAGCGGACTCCTACGAGCAGTACTTC.